Described below is a single TCR beta chain sequence and its context. The CDR3 covers 15 residues. The germline V gene has CDR1 SGHNT and CDR2 YYREEE (reference sequence). Trimming took 4 bases from V and 3 from J; bases not matched to a gene: 8. Clones were sequenced by immunoSEQ multiplex PCR, and TCRdb holds only the in-frame ones, with some missing. The table has about 140,000 clones, 78% seen once. This sample was included in a study of blood T cell repertoires in COVID-19. Study information: The United States, Italy and Spain provided the acute and convalescent COVID-19 samples. Sample material is recorded as cDNA or gDNA derived from T cells, B-cell-depleted T cells, or PBMCs.

The specimen sequenced was peripheral blood. This chain uses TRBV5-4 with TRBJ2-7; TRBD1 matches at 9 bases. The receptor was isolated from a man between 60 and 70 years old who had recovered from COVID-19. CDR3 nucleotide sequence: TGTGCCAGCAGCGACAACAGGGGGCGAGGCTACGAGCAGTACTTC. Translating gives CASSDNRGRGYEQYF.